A single sample gave rise to the 21 T cell receptor beta chains below, sequenced in a study of shared clonotypes between healthy human individuals. Clones were read by immunoSEQ multiplex PCR, and TCRdb kept only the in-frame ones, dropping some. This table holds millions of clones, over 85% found once. The sequenced material came from naive CD4+ T cells from PBMCs. As for subset: CD45RA+ positively selected. The receptors come from a man aged 18 to 29 in good health. Some clones in this sample may be carry-over from other donors' samples.

The chain joins TRBV7-9 to TRBJ2-2; no reliable D call. This CDR3 has 16 residues. Germline-derived CDR1 and CDR2 are SEHNR and FQNEAQ (reference sequence). Trimming removed 3 bases from V and 0 bases from J, with 11 bases in between. In DNA form, the CDR3 reads TGTGCCAGCAGCTTCTGGACGCCAACGAACACCGGGGAGCTGTTTTTT. Translation gives CASSFWTPTNTGELFF.

As to this clone: In the same sample, other DNA sequences code for this CDR3. This chain joins TRBV19 and TRBJ1-1; 11 nucleotides agree with TRBD1. The CDR3 totals 14 residues. V was clipped by 3 bases and J by 5 bases; unmatched bases: 2. Germline CDR1 LNHDA, CDR2 SQIVND (reference sequence). CDR3 DNA sequence: TGTGCCAGTAGTATGGGACAGGGGGGAACTGAAGCTTTCTTT. Its translation is CASSMGQGGTEAFF.

This clone appeared a single time. The chain recombines TRBV7-9 with TRBJ2-1, with a possible D match to TRBD2 (7 bases). V gave up 3 bases and J gave up 7 bases, with 10 bases separating them. The germline gives CDR1 SEHNR, CDR2 FQNEAQ (reference sequence). The CDR3 is 13 amino acids. The CDR3 DNA reads as TGTGCCAGCAGCTTGCGGGGGCTGAATGAGCAGTTCTTC. This codes for CASSLRGLNEQFF.

This chain joins TRBV4-1 and TRBJ2-1; D tentatively reads TRBD1 or TRBD2 (5 bases each). Germline V gene lookup returns CDR1 MGHRA and CDR2 YSYEKL. Trimming shortened V by 0 bases and J by 10 bases, and 19 bases separated the two germline ends. The CDR3 runs 16 residues. DNA of the CDR3: TGCGCCAGCAGCCAAGATTCCGGGACGACTCGTCGGGAGCAGTTCTTC. Translating it yields CASSQDSGTTRREQFF.

This chain connects TRBV2 to TRBJ2-3; 8 bases line up with TRBD2. The germline gives CDR1 SNHLY, CDR2 FYNNEI. CDR3 length: 13 amino acids. J lost 5 bases, V lost 8 bases, and 6 bases had no gene match. The CDR3 sequence: CASSLGREDTQYF. The CDR3, as DNA: TGTGCCAGCTCTCTCGGGAGGGAAGATACGCAGTATTTT. The full variable domain, completed using reference TRBV2 and TRBJ2-3, is EPEVTQTPSHQVTQMGQEVILRCVPISNHLYFYWYRQILGQKVEFLVSFYNNEISEKSEIFDDQFSVERPDGSNFTLKIRSTKLEDSAMYFCASSLGREDTQYFGPGTRLTVL.

The V and J genes are TRBV28 and TRBJ1-5, with D maybe TRBD1 (5 bases). V gave up 6 bases and J gave up 0 bases, with 24 bases separating them. The CDR3 has 19 residues. Germline V gives CDR1 MDHEN, CDR2 SYDVKM. The CDR3 reads CASRQNGGPRAYSNQPQHF. CDR3 sequence (DNA): TGTGCCAGCAGGCAGAACGGGGGTCCCAGAGCTTATAGCAATCAGCCCCAGCATTTT.

To note about this clone: One end of the junction varies from germline; a read error may be responsible. The chain recombines TRBV6-5 with TRBJ2-1; D unresolved. Germline lookup yields CDR1 MNHEY and CDR2 SVGAGI. The CDR3 is 11 amino acids. This CDR3 is CASRYWDEQFF. CDR3 nucleotides: TGTGCCAGCAGATACTGGGATGAGCAGTTCTTC.

The CDR3 protein is CASSELGTYGYTF. Here the CDR3 DNA reads TGTGCCAGCAGTGAATTGGGAACCTATGGCTACACCTTC. The V gene is TRBV2, the J gene TRBJ1-2; D not resolved. The germline V gene encodes CDR1 SNHLY and CDR2 FYNNEI. Between the trimmed V and J ends, which lost 2 bases and 4 bases, there was a span of 8 bases. CDR3 length: 13 amino acids.

V gene TRBV13 combines with J gene TRBJ2-1, with TRBD2 matching over 11 bases. Germline CDR1 reads PRHDT; CDR2 reads FYEKMQ (reference sequence). The CDR3 contains 18 residues. With V trimmed by 4 bases and J by 1 base, 9 bases remained unmatched. CDR3 DNA sequence: TGTGCCAGCAGCTCGACTAGCGGGGTTTACCCGTCCTACAATGAGCAGTTCTTC. This codes for CASSSTSGVYPSYNEQFF.

The V call is TRBV6-6, the J call TRBJ1-1, with a possible D match to TRBD1 (6 bases). The germline CDR1 and CDR2 sequences are MNHNY and SVGAGI (reference sequence). V was clipped by 4 bases and J by 5 bases, with 11 bases between them. The length of the CDR3 is 13 residues. The CDR3: CASSFEGGTEAFF. The DNA for the CDR3 is TGTGCCAGCAGTTTTGAGGGGGGTACTGAAGCTTTCTTT.

The chain uses TRBV7-9 and TRBJ2-1; D is perhaps TRBD1 (5 bases). V lost 3 bases and J lost 0, with 9 bases in between. CDR3 length equals 15 residues. Germline V CDR1 and CDR2: SEHNR, FQNEAQ (reference sequence). The DNA for the CDR3 is TGTGCCAGCAGCTTGCGACAGAGCTCCTACAATGAGCAGTTCTTC. Translated, it gives CASSLRQSSYNEQFF.

CDR3 sequence: CATSRGPRGRSGNTIYF. CDR3 DNA sequence: TGTGCCACCAGCAGAGGTCCGAGAGGACGCTCTGGAAACACCATATATTTT. The chain combines TRBV15 with TRBJ1-3; unclear D gene. Trimming took 1 base from V and 0 from J, leaving 13 bases between them. Germline CDR1 and CDR2: LNHNV and YYDKDF (reference sequence). The CDR3 is 17 residues long.

This clone was detected once. The chain carries TRBV4-1 and TRBJ2-7; the match to TRBD2 covers 11 bases. The ends lost 0 bases at V and 4 bases at J; junction bases unmatched: 17. The CDR3 spans 20 residues. Germline V gene lookup returns CDR1 MGHRA and CDR2 YSYEKL. CDR3 DNA sequence: TGCGCCAGCAGCCAAGATCTCGGGACAGGGCTTACTAGCGGGAGTTACGAGCAGTACTTC. Protein product: CASSQDLGTGLTSGSYEQYF.

On this clone: Other nucleotide sequences from this sample produce the same CDR3. This rearrangement joins TRBV7-9 to TRBJ1-5; D may be TRBD1 (5 bases). V lost 5 bases and J 4 bases, leaving 12 bases between the germline ends. Germline loops: CDR1 SEHNR, CDR2 FQNEAQ (reference sequence). This CDR3 comprises 14 residues. The CDR3 spells CASSPGGGNQPQHF. CDR3 DNA sequence: TGTGCCAGCAGCCCGGGCGGGGGGAATCAGCCCCAGCATTTT.

V usage is TRBV4-3 and J usage is TRBJ1-4; no clear D. With 4 bases removed from V and 6 bases from J, the gap between germline ends came to 9 bases. The CDR3 is 13 residues long. Germline loops: CDR1 LGHNA, CDR2 YSLEER. As DNA, the CDR3 is TGCGCCAGCAGCCGGCGGGAGTATGAAAAACTGTTTTTT. Amino acids: CASSRREYEKLFF.

This chain links TRBV4-2 with TRBJ1-1; 8 bases match TRBD1. The V gene end was trimmed by 2 bases and the J gene end by 3 bases; junction bases not matched to a gene: 5. CDR3 size: 15 residues. Germline V gives CDR1 LGHNA, CDR2 YNFKEQ. Here the CDR3 DNA reads TGTGCCAGCAGCCAACAGGGCAGGGGGCACACTGAAGCTTTCTTT. It is translated as CASSQQGRGHTEAFF.

J is TRBJ1-4 and V is TRBV5-1; perhaps TRBD1 as D (5 bases). The CDR3 contains 14 residues. V dropped 6 bases and J dropped 10 bases, with 19 bases sitting between them. Germline assignment: CDR1 SGHRS and CDR2 YFSETQ. In DNA form, the CDR3 reads TGCGCCAGCAACCAAGAGGGGCCCCAGGGAAAACTGTTTTTT. It yields the protein CASNQEGPQGKLFF.

This chain connects TRBV30 to TRBJ2-3; TRBD2 aligns across 13 bases. J gave up 8 bases and V 5 bases, and 4 bases lay outside the gene matches. Germline V gene data show CDR1 as GTSNPN and CDR2 as SVGIG (reference sequence). CDR3 length: 13 residues. CDR3: CAWRTSGSATQYF. The DNA for the CDR3 is TGTGCCTGGCGGACTAGCGGGAGTGCTACGCAGTATTTT.

This chain joins TRBV21-1 and TRBJ2-3; the listed D gene, TRBD1, was not tested against the DNA. TRBV21-1 is classified as a pseudogene. The CDR3 is made up of 17 amino acids. CDR3 DNA: TGTGCCAGCAGCCCCCGGGACAGGGGGCAATGCGCAGATACGCAGTATTTT. Translation: CASSPRDRGQCADTQYF.

Details on this clone: This sample includes further DNA sequences coding for the same CDR3. This chain connects TRBV27 to TRBJ1-4; D is perhaps TRBD1 (5 bases). V lost 6 bases and J 5 bases, leaving 10 bases between the germline ends. From germline, CDR1 is MNHEY and CDR2 SMNVEV (reference sequence). The CDR3 loop spans 13 amino acids. Written as DNA, the CDR3 is TGTGCCAGCAGGGGCAGGGCCAATGAAAAACTGTTTTTT. Translated: CASRGRANEKLFF.

As for this clone: The same CDR3 is also encoded by other DNA sequences in this sample. The rearrangement joins TRBV15 to TRBJ2-7; D is perhaps TRBD2 (7 bases). The germline V and J ends were trimmed by 3 bases and 5 bases, with 14 bases remaining between them. Looked up from germline, CDR1 is LNHNV and CDR2 is YYDKDF (reference sequence). The CDR3 is 14 amino acids. The CDR3: CATSRDRGGDEQYF. CDR3 DNA: TGTGCCACCAGCAGGGACCGCGGGGGCGACGAGCAGTACTTC. The complete variable domain, with remaining parts taken from reference TRBV15 and TRBJ2-7, reads DAMVIQNPRYQVTQFGKPVTLSCSQTLNHNVMYWYQQKSSQAPKLLFHYYDKDFNNEADTPDNFQSRRPNTSFCFLDIRSPGLGDTAMYLCATSRDRGGDEQYFGPGTRLTVT.